The next 9 T cell receptor beta chains were all read from a single sample in a study of T cell responses to AZD1222 COVID-19 vaccine. This table comes from immunoSEQ multiplex PCR, and its TCRdb copy is limited to in-frame clones, with some not included. Found here are more than 150,000 clones, about 87% of them singletons; the top ten hold roughly a tenth. Sample: peripheral blood, taken 28 days after the second AZD1222 dose. The receptors stem from an adult who received the AZD1222 COVID-19 vaccine.

This chain joins TRBV7-3 and TRBJ1-3; a possible D gene is TRBD1 (5 bases). The length of the CDR3 is 14 residues. V lost 0 bases, J lost 3 bases, and 6 bases lay in between. Germline assignment: CDR1 SGHTA and CDR2 FQGTGA. Here the CDR3 reads CASSLTGDGNTIYF. The CDR3 nucleotides read TGTGCCAGCAGCTTAACGGGGGATGGAAACACCATATATTTT.

Points on this clone: This same CDR3 is encoded by further DNA sequences in the sample. The CDR3: CASSFRGNQPQHF. In nucleotides, the CDR3 is TGTGCCAGCAGTTTTCGGGGCAATCAGCCCCAGCATTTT. V usage is TRBV27 and J usage is TRBJ1-5, with D unresolved. This CDR3 region has 13 residues. V dropped 3 bases and J dropped 2 bases, with 5 bases sitting between them. Germline CDR1 MNHEY, CDR2 SMNVEV (reference sequence).

The gene calls are TRBV15 and TRBJ2-4; 8 bases are a match to TRBD1. Germline assignment: CDR1 LNHNV and CDR2 YYDKDF (reference sequence). CDR3 length equals 14 residues. V gave up 0 bases and J gave up 6 bases; unmatched junction bases: 1. Here the CDR3 DNA reads TGTGCCACCAGCAGAGACAGGGGGCCAAACATTCAGTACTTC. Translating it yields CATSRDRGPNIQYF. Complete variable domain (other parts from reference TRBV15 and TRBJ2-4): DAMVIQNPRYQVTQFGKPVTLSCSQTLNHNVMYWYQQKSSQAPKLLFHYYDKDFNNEADTPDNFQSRRPNTSFCFLDIRSPGLGDTAMYLCATSRDRGPNIQYFGAGTRLSVL.

V usage is TRBV24-1 and J usage is TRBJ2-5, with 8 bases aligning to TRBD2. J lost 7 bases, V lost 4 bases, and 10 bases had no gene match. The CDR3 runs 15 residues. Germline values: CDR1 KGHDR, CDR2 SFDVKD. The CDR3 is CATSDSGAGGGTQYF. The CDR3, as DNA: TGTGCCACCAGTGACTCGGGGGCGGGAGGAGGGACCCAGTACTTC.

The J gene is TRBJ2-1, the V gene TRBV19; 9 bases are a match to TRBD1. Germline V gene sequence: CDR1 LNHDA, CDR2 SQIVND (reference sequence). V gave up 6 bases and J gave up 6 bases; unmatched junction bases: 9. The CDR3 sequence is 15 residues long. The CDR3 protein is CASSSPGQGTNEQFF. The CDR3 coding sequence is TGTGCCAGTAGCTCACCGGGACAGGGAACCAATGAGCAGTTCTTC.

This clone was picked up a small number of times. The chain carries TRBV29-1 and TRBJ1-1, with D maybe TRBD1 (5 bases). V was pared by 7 bases and J by 5 bases, with 11 bases between. The CDR3 has 11 amino acids. CDR1 SQVTM and CDR2 ANQGSEA come from the germline V gene. The CDR3, as DNA: TGCAGCGCAGGGAGAAGAACTGAAGCTTTCTTT. It translates to CSAGRRTEAFF.

The CDR3 coding sequence is TGTGCCAGCAGCCCCGCGCGCCCGGGACAGGGGGCCTCCACCGAGCAGTACTTC. Residues: CASSPARPGQGASTEQYF. The chain uses TRBV7-9 and TRBJ2-7; 12 positions match TRBD1. The CDR3 runs 18 residues. Germline trimming cut 5 bases from V and 6 bases from J; bases unmatched to any gene: 17. Per the germline V gene, CDR1 is SEHNR and CDR2 is FQNEAQ (reference sequence).

V and J are TRBV27 and TRBJ1-1, with D perhaps TRBD1 (5 bases). This CDR3 has 14 residues. Germline CDR1 reads MNHEY; CDR2 reads SMNVEV (reference sequence). Trimming left V 5 bases short and J 1 base short, with 11 bases between. For the CDR3, the DNA is TGTGCCAGCAGTATCATAGGACAGAACACTGAAGCTTTCTTT. It specifies CASSIIGQNTEAFF.

This rearrangement joins TRBV6-4 to TRBJ2-2; D remains ambiguous. CDR3 size: 15 residues. V lost 3 bases and J lost 1, with 9 bases in between. Germline lookup yields CDR1 MRHNA and CDR2 SNTAGT. CDR3 loop: CASSERLVNTGELFF. CDR3 nucleotides: TGTGCCAGCAGTGAAAGGCTGGTGAACACCGGGGAGCTGTTTTTT.